These T cell receptor beta chains were read from a single sample in a study of cytomegalovirus exposure and HLA in healthy donors. Sequencing used immunoSEQ multiplex PCR; TCRdb keeps in-frame clones, though not all of them. The profile covers some 200,000 clones, with approximately 80% appearing a single time and 2.9% taken by the ten largest. Sequenced: PBMCs. These receptors were taken from a young woman in good health and CMV-seronegative. The CDR3 runs from the conserved cysteine through the conserved F or W. The D gene is left open where the match is weak. For some rows the clone size is stated as once, few or many, or as a class when expanded; others skip it.

clone_size: .; v_call: TRBV6-6; j_call: TRBJ1-2; d_call: TRBD1; cdr3_aa: CASSYPGTVNYGYTF; cdr3_nt: TGTGCCAGCAGTTACCCCGGGACAGTTAACTATGGCTACACCTTC
clone_size: .; v_call: TRBV28; j_call: TRBJ1-1; d_call: .; cdr3_aa: CASRAPGTGGAFF; cdr3_nt: TGTGCCAGCAGAGCTCCGGGCACCGGGGGAGCTTTCTTT
clone_size: .; v_call: TRBV6-5; j_call: TRBJ1-5; d_call: TRBD1; cdr3_aa: CASSQTGQGGPQHF; cdr3_nt: TGTGCCAGCAGTCAGACCGGACAGGGAGGACCCCAGCATTTT
clone_size: .; v_call: TRBV7-6; j_call: TRBJ2-6; d_call: .; cdr3_aa: CASSGEQFSGANVLTF; cdr3_nt: TGTGCCAGCTCAGGGGAACAATTCTCTGGGGCCAACGTCCTGACTTTC
clone_size: few; v_call: TRBV5-4; j_call: TRBJ2-4; d_call: TRBD1; cdr3_aa: CASSLPGGTKNIQYF; cdr3_nt: TGTGCCAGCAGCTTGCCAGGGGGAACCAAAAACATTCAGTACTTC
clone_size: .; v_call: TRBV5-4; j_call: TRBJ1-6; d_call: TRBD1; cdr3_aa: CASSRSGTGWNSPLHF; cdr3_nt: TGTGCCAGCAGCCGTTCCGGGACAGGGTGGAATTCACCCCTCCACTTT
clone_size: .; v_call: TRBV2; j_call: TRBJ1-5; d_call: TRBD1; cdr3_aa: CASGTGVGNQPQHF; cdr3_nt: TGTGCCAGCGGGACAGGGGTCGGCAATCAGCCCCAGCATTTT
clone_size: .; v_call: TRBV6-1; j_call: TRBJ2-7; d_call: .; cdr3_aa: CASSDRHQVYF; cdr3_nt: TGTGCCAGCTCCGACAGGCATCAAGTGTACTTC
clone_size: few; v_call: TRBV13; j_call: TRBJ2-7; d_call: TRBD2; cdr3_aa: CASSLFAGGTEQYF; cdr3_nt: TGTGCCAGCAGCTTATTTGCGGGAGGGACCGAGCAGTACTTC
clone_size: .; v_call: TRBV7-8; j_call: TRBJ1-3; d_call: .; cdr3_aa: CASSLVGGLMGNTIYF; cdr3_nt: TGTGCCAGCAGCTTAGTCGGGGGTCTTATGGGAAACACCATATATTTT
clone_size: few; v_call: TRBV5-1; j_call: TRBJ1-4; d_call: TRBD1; cdr3_aa: CASSLGAGGEGKLFF; cdr3_nt: TGCGCCAGCAGCTTGGGGGCAGGGGGCGAAGGAAAACTGTTTTTT
clone_size: .; v_call: TRBV28; j_call: TRBJ2-3; d_call: .; cdr3_aa: CASSLPGGTDTQYF; cdr3_nt: TGTGCCAGCAGTTTACCGGGGGGCACAGATACGCAGTATTTT
clone_size: .; v_call: TRBV27; j_call: TRBJ2-3; d_call: TRBD2; cdr3_aa: CASSSKRGGRADTQYF; cdr3_nt: TGTGCCAGCAGTTCAAAGAGGGGCGGGAGGGCAGATACGCAGTATTTT
clone_size: .; v_call: TRBV6-5; j_call: TRBJ1-3; d_call: .; cdr3_aa: CASSLSRGSGNTIYF; cdr3_nt: TGTGCCAGCAGTCTATCTAGGGGATCTGGAAACACCATATATTTT
clone_size: .; v_call: TRBV7-9; j_call: TRBJ1-2; d_call: .; cdr3_aa: CASSLVVNYGYTF; cdr3_nt: TGTGCCAGCAGCTTAGTAGTAAACTATGGCTACACCTTC
clone_size: .; v_call: TRBV5-1; j_call: TRBJ2-7; d_call: .; cdr3_aa: CASSFGDPYGEQYF; cdr3_nt: TGCGCCAGCAGCTTCGGGGATCCCTATGGCGAGCAGTACTTC
clone_size: few; v_call: TRBV5-8; j_call: TRBJ1-2; d_call: .; cdr3_aa: CASSFTGSPLSYGYTF; cdr3_nt: TGTGCCAGCAGCTTCACAGGGAGCCCCCTCAGCTATGGCTACACCTTC
clone_size: .; v_call: TRBV2; j_call: TRBJ2-4; d_call: TRBD2; cdr3_aa: CASTPGLAGQPAKNIQYF; cdr3_nt: TGTGCCAGCACCCCCGGACTAGCGGGGCAACCGGCCAAAAACATTCAGTACTTC
clone_size: .; v_call: TRBV27; j_call: TRBJ1-5; d_call: TRBD1; cdr3_aa: CASSLGTGTQPQHF; cdr3_nt: TGTGCCAGCAGTTTGGGGACAGGGACTCAGCCCCAGCATTTT
clone_size: few; v_call: TRBV19; j_call: TRBJ1-3; d_call: TRBD1; cdr3_aa: CASSPRDSFRLSSGNTIYF; cdr3_nt: TGTGCCAGTAGTCCCCGGGACAGTTTTCGACTAAGCTCTGGAAACACCATATATTTT
clone_size: .; v_call: TRBV6-6; j_call: TRBJ2-7; d_call: .; cdr3_aa: CASSYYRDLYEQYF; cdr3_nt: TGTGCCAGCAGTTATTACCGGGACTTGTACGAGCAGTACTTC
clone_size: .; v_call: TRBV27; j_call: TRBJ1-1; d_call: .; cdr3_aa: CASSPQGMFYRTEAFF; cdr3_nt: TGTGCCAGCAGCCCACAGGGAATGTTTTATCGGACTGAAGCTTTCTTT
clone_size: many; v_call: TRBV30; j_call: TRBJ1-2; d_call: .; cdr3_aa: CAWSANWGRDTF; cdr3_nt: TGTGCCTGGAGTGCAAATTGGGGCAGAGACACCTTC
clone_size: .; v_call: TRBV10-2; j_call: TRBJ2-7; d_call: TRBD2; cdr3_aa: CASSGTSGRGPYEQYF; cdr3_nt: TGCGCCAGCAGTGGGACCAGCGGGAGGGGGCCCTACGAGCAGTACTTC
clone_size: .; v_call: TRBV4-1; j_call: TRBJ2-5; d_call: TRBD2; cdr3_aa: CASSQREGATLNLGTQYF; cdr3_nt: TGCGCCAGCAGCCAAAGGGAGGGAGCCACTCTCAATCTGGGGACCCAGTACTTC
clone_size: .; v_call: TRBV7-9; j_call: TRBJ2-5; d_call: .; cdr3_aa: CASSLDRSQETQYF; cdr3_nt: TGTGCCAGCAGCTTAGACAGAAGCCAAGAGACCCAGTACTTC
clone_size: .; v_call: TRBV5-1; j_call: TRBJ1-2; d_call: .; cdr3_aa: CASSLRRDGSYGYTF; cdr3_nt: TGCGCCAGCAGCTTGAGGCGGGACGGGAGCTATGGCTACACCTTC
clone_size: .; v_call: TRBV6-5; j_call: TRBJ1-2; d_call: .; cdr3_aa: CASSSDSELTYGYPF; cdr3_nt: TGTGCCAGCAGTTCCGACAGTGAACTTACCTATGGCTACCCCTTC
clone_size: .; v_call: TRBV7-8; j_call: TRBJ1-1; d_call: .; cdr3_aa: CASSLARVGAFF; cdr3_nt: TGTGCCAGCAGCTTAGCGAGAGTTGGAGCTTTCTTT
clone_size: .; v_call: TRBV19; j_call: TRBJ2-1; d_call: .; cdr3_aa: CASSESDEQFF; cdr3_nt: TGTGCCAGTAGTGAGTCGGATGAGCAGTTCTTC
clone_size: .; v_call: TRBV28; j_call: TRBJ2-5; d_call: TRBD2; cdr3_aa: CASSSPREGRETQYF; cdr3_nt: TGTGCCAGCAGTTCGCCTCGGGAGGGTCGGGAGACCCAGTACTTC
clone_size: .; v_call: TRBV6-1; j_call: TRBJ2-7; d_call: TRBD2; cdr3_aa: CASSVLAGATSGEQYF; cdr3_nt: TGTGCCAGCAGTGTTCTAGCGGGGGCCACGAGTGGCGAGCAGTACTTC
clone_size: .; v_call: TRBV6-5; j_call: TRBJ2-7; d_call: .; cdr3_aa: CASSYLAGPLYEQYF; cdr3_nt: TGTGCCAGCAGTTACCTGGCGGGACCCCTCTACGAGCAGTACTTC
clone_size: .; v_call: TRBV27; j_call: TRBJ2-1; d_call: TRBD2; cdr3_aa: CASSQTSGSLSEQFF; cdr3_nt: TGTGCCAGCTCCCAGACTAGCGGGAGCCTATCGGAGCAGTTCTTC
clone_size: few; v_call: TRBV5-1; j_call: TRBJ1-2; d_call: TRBD1; cdr3_aa: CASRARGRTGADYGYTF; cdr3_nt: TGCGCCAGCAGGGCGAGGGGTAGGACAGGCGCGGACTATGGCTACACCTTC
clone_size: .; v_call: TRBV5-4; j_call: TRBJ2-5; d_call: TRBD2; cdr3_aa: CASSAGASGGAWGETQYF; cdr3_nt: TGTGCCAGCAGCGCGGGAGCTAGCGGGGGGGCTTGGGGGGAGACCCAGTACTTC
clone_size: many; v_call: TRBV6-1; j_call: TRBJ2-1; d_call: TRBD2; cdr3_aa: CASSPGLAGEGEQFF; cdr3_nt: TGTGCCAGCAGCCCGGGACTAGCGGGAGAGGGTGAGCAGTTCTTC
clone_size: .; v_call: TRBV27; j_call: TRBJ2-5; d_call: .; cdr3_aa: CASIHYWPPQTQYF; cdr3_nt: TGTGCCAGCATTCATTATTGGCCCCCCCAGACCCAGTACTTC
clone_size: .; v_call: TRBV4-1; j_call: TRBJ2-7; d_call: TRBD2; cdr3_aa: CASSQVGLVSFEQYF; cdr3_nt: TGCGCCAGCAGCCAAGTTGGACTAGTTTCGTTCGAGCAGTACTTC
clone_size: .; v_call: TRBV7-9; j_call: TRBJ1-1; d_call: .; cdr3_aa: CASSFGEFTEAFF; cdr3_nt: TGTGCCAGCAGCTTTGGGGAGTTTACTGAAGCTTTCTTT
clone_size: .; v_call: TRBV25-1; j_call: TRBJ2-3; d_call: .; cdr3_aa: CASAGLLTSTDTQYF; cdr3_nt: TGTGCCAGCGCCGGACTTCTAACTAGCACAGATACGCAGTATTTT
clone_size: .; v_call: TRBV18; j_call: TRBJ2-7; d_call: .; cdr3_aa: CASSPPDSSYEQYF; cdr3_nt: TGTGCCAGCTCACCTCCGGACAGCTCCTACGAGCAGTACTTC